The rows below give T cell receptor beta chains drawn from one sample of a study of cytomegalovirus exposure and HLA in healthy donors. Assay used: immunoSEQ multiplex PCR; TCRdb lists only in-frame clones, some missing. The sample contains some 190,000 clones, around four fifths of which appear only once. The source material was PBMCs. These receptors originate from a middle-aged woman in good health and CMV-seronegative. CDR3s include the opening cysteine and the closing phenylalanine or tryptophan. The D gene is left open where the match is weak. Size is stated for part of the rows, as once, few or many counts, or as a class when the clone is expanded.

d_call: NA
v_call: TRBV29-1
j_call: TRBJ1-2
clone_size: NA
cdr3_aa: CSVDLMGSNYGYTF
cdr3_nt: TGCAGCGTAGACCTCATGGGGAGTAACTATGGCTACACCTTC

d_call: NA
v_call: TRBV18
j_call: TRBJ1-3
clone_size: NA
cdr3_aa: CASSPNISTGNTIYF
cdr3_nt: TGTGCCAGCTCACCTAACATAAGTACTGGAAACACCATATATTTT

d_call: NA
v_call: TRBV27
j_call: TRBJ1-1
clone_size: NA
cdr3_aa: CASRKAINTEAFF
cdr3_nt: TGTGCCAGCAGAAAAGCAATTAACACTGAAGCTTTCTTT

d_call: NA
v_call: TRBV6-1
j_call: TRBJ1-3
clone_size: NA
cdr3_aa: CASSESSSWSGNTIYF
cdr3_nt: TGTGCCAGCAGTGAATCCTCGAGTTGGTCTGGAAACACCATATATTTT

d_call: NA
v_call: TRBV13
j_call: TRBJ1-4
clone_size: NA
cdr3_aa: CASSRYSRRGGNEKLFF
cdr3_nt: TGTGCCAGCAGCCGATATAGCCGGAGGGGGGGTAATGAAAAACTGTTTTTT

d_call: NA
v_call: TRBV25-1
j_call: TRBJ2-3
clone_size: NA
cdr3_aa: CASSQTGLHTDTQYF
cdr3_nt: TGTGCCAGCAGTCAAACGGGACTTCACACAGATACGCAGTATTTT

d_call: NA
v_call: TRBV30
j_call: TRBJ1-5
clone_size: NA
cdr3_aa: CAWSPRGGYSNQPQHF
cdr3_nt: TGTGCCTGGAGTCCTCGGGGAGGCTATAGCAATCAGCCCCAGCATTTT

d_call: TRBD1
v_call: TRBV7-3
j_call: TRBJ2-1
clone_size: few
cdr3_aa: CASSPRTGGNEQFF
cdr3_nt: TGTGCCAGCAGCCCAAGGACAGGGGGCAATGAGCAGTTCTTC

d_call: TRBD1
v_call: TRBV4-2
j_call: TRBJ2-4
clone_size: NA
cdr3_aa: CASSPQGVGIQYF
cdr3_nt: TGTGCCAGCAGCCCGCAGGGGGTTGGCATTCAGTACTTC

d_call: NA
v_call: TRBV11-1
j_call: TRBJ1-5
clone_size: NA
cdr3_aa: CASSLGLGNQPQHF
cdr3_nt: TGTGCCAGCAGCCTTGGGCTTGGCAATCAGCCCCAGCATTTT

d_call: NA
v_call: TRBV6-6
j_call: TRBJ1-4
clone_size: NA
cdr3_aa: CASSSRVTNEKLFF
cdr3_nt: TGTGCCAGCAGTAGCAGGGTAACTAATGAAAAACTGTTTTTT

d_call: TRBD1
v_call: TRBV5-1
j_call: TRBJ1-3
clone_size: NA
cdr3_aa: CASSFSRTGVYPGNTIYF
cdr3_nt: TGCGCCAGCAGCTTCTCTAGGACAGGGGTGTATCCTGGAAACACCATATATTTT

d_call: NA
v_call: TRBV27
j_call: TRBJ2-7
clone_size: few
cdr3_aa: CASSLRPTRTGGDHYEQYF
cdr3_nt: TGTGCCAGCAGTTTACGGCCAACCCGAACGGGCGGGGACCACTACGAGCAGTACTTC

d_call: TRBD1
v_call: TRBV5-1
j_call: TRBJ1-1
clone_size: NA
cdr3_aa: CASSRGGSEAFF
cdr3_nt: TGCGCCAGCAGTAGAGGGGGCTCTGAAGCTTTCTTT

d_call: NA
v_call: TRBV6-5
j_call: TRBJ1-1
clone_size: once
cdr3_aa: CASSYGGGTEAFF
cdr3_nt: TGTGCCAGCAGTTATGGCGGTGGCACTGAAGCTTTCTTT

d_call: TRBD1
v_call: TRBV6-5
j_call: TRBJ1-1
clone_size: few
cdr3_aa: CASSDRDTEAFF
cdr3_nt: TGTGCCAGCAGCGACAGGGACACTGAAGCTTTCTTT

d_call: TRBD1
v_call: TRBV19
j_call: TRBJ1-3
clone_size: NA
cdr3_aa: CASSEQGQGVGNTIYF
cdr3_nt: TGTGCCAGTAGTGAACAGGGACAGGGAGTAGGAAACACCATATATTTT

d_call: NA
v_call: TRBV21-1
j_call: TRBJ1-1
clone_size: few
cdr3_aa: CASSKVQGQGANTEAFF
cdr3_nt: TGTGCCAGCAGCAAAGTACAGGGACAGGGGGCGAACACTGAAGCTTTCTTT

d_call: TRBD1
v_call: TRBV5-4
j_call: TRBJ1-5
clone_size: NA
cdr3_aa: CASSLFTGGGNQPQHF
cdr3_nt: TGTGCCAGCAGCCTATTTACAGGGGGTGGCAATCAGCCCCAGCATTTT

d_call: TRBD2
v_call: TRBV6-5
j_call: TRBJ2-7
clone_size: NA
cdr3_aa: CASSPSTSGGYEQYF
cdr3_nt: TGTGCCAGCAGTCCGTCCACTAGCGGGGGTTACGAGCAGTACTTC

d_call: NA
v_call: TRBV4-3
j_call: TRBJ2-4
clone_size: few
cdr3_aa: CASSQDYKGVKNIQYF
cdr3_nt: TGCGCCAGCAGCCAAGATTATAAAGGGGTCAAAAACATTCAGTACTTC

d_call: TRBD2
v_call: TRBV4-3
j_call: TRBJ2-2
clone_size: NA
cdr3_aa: CASSREASGGNTGELFF
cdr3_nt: TGCGCCAGCAGCCGGGAGGCTAGCGGGGGCAACACCGGGGAGCTGTTTTTT

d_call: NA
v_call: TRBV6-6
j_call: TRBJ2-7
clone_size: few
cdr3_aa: CASSSLASYEQYF
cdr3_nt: TGTGCCAGCAGTTCTTTAGCCAGCTACGAGCAGTACTTC

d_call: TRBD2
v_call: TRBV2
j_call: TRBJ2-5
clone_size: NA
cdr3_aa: CASSRFSGSQETQYF
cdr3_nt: TGTGCCAGCAGCAGATTTAGCGGGAGCCAAGAGACCCAGTACTTC

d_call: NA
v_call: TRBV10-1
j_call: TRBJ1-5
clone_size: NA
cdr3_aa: CASSESSTGNQPQHF
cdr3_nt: TGCGCCAGCAGTGAGTCATCGACAGGCAATCAGCCCCAGCATTTT

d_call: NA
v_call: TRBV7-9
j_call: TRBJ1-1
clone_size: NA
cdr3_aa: CASSLPKLVQGNTEAFF
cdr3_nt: TGTGCCAGCAGCTTACCAAAGTTGGTTCAGGGGAACACTGAAGCTTTCTTT

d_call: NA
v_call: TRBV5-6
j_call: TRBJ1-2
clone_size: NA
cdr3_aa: CASTLGDRNYGYTF
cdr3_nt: TGTGCCAGCACCCTAGGAGACAGGAACTATGGCTACACCTTC

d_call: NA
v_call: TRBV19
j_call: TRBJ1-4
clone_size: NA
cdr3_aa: CASSIDRQTSNEKLFF
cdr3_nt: TGTGCCAGTAGTATAGATCGACAGACTAGTAATGAAAAACTGTTTTTT

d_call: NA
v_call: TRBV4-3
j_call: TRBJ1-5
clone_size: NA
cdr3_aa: CASSPQFYSNQPQHF
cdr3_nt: TGCGCCAGCAGCCCGCAGTTTTATAGCAATCAGCCCCAGCATTTT

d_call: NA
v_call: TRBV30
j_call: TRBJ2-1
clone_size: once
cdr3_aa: CAWSFVGLQKEQFF
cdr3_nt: TGTGCCTGGAGTTTTGTAGGACTACAGAAAGAGCAGTTCTTC

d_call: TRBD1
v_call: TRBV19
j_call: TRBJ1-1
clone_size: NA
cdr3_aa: CASSTQGSGTEAFF
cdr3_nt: TGTGCCAGTAGTACACAGGGGTCGGGGACTGAAGCTTTCTTT

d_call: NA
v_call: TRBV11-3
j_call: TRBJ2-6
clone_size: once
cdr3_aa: CASSPTGGANVLTF
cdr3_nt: TGTGCCAGCAGCCCAACGGGTGGGGCCAACGTCCTGACTTTC

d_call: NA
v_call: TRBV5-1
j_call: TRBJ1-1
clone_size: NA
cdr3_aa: CASSLVRGMNTEAFF
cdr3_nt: TGCGCCAGCAGCTTGGTACGGGGGATGAACACTGAAGCTTTCTTT

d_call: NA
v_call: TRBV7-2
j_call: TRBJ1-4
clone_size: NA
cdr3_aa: CASSREGRTNEKLFF
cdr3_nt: TGTGCCAGCAGCCGGGAGGGGCGCACTAATGAAAAACTGTTTTTT

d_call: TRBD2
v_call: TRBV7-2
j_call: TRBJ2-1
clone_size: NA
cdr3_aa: CASSLGGRVFDEQFF
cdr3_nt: TGTGCCAGCAGCTTAGGCGGGAGAGTATTCGATGAGCAGTTCTTC

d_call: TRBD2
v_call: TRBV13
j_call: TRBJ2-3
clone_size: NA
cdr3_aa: CASTWAGGADTQYF
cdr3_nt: TGTGCCAGCACCTGGGCGGGAGGGGCAGATACGCAGTATTTT

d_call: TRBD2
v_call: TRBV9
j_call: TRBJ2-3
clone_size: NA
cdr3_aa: CASSTIAGGATDTQYF
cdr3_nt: TGTGCCAGCAGCACAATAGCGGGAGGGGCCACAGATACGCAGTATTTT

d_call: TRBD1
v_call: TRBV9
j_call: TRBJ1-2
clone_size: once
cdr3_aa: CASSVGPDRVGGYTF
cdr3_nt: TGTGCCAGCAGCGTAGGTCCGGACAGGGTAGGAGGCTACACCTTC

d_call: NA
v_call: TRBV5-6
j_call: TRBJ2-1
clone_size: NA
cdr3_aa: CASSFSARLGGPPLNEQFF
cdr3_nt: TGTGCCAGCAGCTTTAGTGCGAGGTTGGGCGGGCCGCCCCTCAATGAGCAGTTCTTC

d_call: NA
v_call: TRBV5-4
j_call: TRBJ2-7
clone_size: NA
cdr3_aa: CASSLAAGRSYEQYF
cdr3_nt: TGTGCCAGCAGCTTGGCCGCAGGGCGAAGCTACGAGCAGTACTTC

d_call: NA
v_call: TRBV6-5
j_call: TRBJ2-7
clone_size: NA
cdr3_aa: CASRGLTYEQYF
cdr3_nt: TGTGCCAGCAGGGGCCTGACCTACGAGCAGTACTTC

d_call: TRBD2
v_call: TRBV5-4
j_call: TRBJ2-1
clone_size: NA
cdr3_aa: CASSLTSASYNEQFF
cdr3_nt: TGTGCCAGCAGCTTGACTAGCGCTTCCTACAATGAGCAGTTCTTC

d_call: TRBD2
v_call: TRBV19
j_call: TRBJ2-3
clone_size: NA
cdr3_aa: CASSDQAGYTDTQYF
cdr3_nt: TGTGCCAGTAGCGACCAAGCGGGATACACAGATACGCAGTATTTT

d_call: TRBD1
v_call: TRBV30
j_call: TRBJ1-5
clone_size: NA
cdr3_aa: CAWAGQGPWSNQPQHF
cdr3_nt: TGTGCCTGGGCGGGACAGGGACCTTGGAGCAATCAGCCCCAGCATTTT

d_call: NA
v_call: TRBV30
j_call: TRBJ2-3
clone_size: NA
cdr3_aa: CAWSNYRNTQYF
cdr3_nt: TGTGCCTGGAGCAACTACCGGAATACGCAGTATTTT

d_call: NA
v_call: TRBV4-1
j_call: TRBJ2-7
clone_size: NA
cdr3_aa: CASSQDGQQYF
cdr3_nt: TGCGCCAGCAGCCAAGATGGGCAGCAGTACTTC

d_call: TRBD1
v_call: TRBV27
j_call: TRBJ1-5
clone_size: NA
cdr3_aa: CASSLKGTVSQPQHF
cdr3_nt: TGTGCCAGCAGTTTAAAAGGGACAGTTTCTCAGCCCCAGCATTTT

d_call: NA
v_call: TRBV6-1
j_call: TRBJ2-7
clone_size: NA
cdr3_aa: CASSEGISVKISYEQYF
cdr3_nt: TGTGCCAGCAGTGAAGGAATTAGTGTCAAGATCTCCTACGAGCAGTACTTC